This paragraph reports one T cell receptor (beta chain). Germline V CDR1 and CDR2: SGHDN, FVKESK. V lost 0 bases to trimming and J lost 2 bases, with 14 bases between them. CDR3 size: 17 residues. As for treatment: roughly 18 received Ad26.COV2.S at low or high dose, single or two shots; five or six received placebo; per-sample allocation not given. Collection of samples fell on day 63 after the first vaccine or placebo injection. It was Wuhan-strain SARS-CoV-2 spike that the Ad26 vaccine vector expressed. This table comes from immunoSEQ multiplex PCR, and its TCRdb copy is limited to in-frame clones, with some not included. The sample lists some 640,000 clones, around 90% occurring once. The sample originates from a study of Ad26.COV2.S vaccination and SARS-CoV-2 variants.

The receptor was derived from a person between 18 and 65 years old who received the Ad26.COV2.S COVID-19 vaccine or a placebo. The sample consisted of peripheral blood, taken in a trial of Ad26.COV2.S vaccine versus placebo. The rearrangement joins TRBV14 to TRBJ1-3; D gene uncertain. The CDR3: CASSQEGGLRPGNTIYF. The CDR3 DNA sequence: TGTGCCAGCAGCCAAGAAGGTGGCCTTAGACCTGGAAACACCATATATTTT.